Each of the 21 T cell receptor beta chains below was sequenced from the same sample in a study of blood T cells in healthy people across ages. Next came a second PCR, run for roughly 7 to 12 cycles, which used a sample-barcoded 5' primer along with a J-beta primer mix. TCRdb reprocessed the 5' RACE reads via MiXCR and lists one record per CDR3 protein. The sample holds roughly 1.6 million distinct CDR3 sequences, 30% to 40% seen once. Input material: blood. The source of these receptors is a woman under 40 in good health.

The chain recombines TRBV7-9 with TRBJ2-7, with D possibly TRBD2 on 6 matching bases. CDR3 length: 14 residues. V was shortened by 5 bases and J by 2 bases, with 13 bases between the two germline ends. Germline assignment: CDR1 SEHNR and CDR2 FQNEAQ (reference sequence). In nucleotides, the CDR3 is TGTGCCAGCAGCCCCGAACCGGGGGCCTACGAGCAGTACTTC. This gives the protein CASSPEPGAYEQYF.

The chain combines TRBV24-1 with TRBJ2-3; tentatively, D is TRBD1 (6 bases). Germline V lookup: CDR1 KGHDR, CDR2 SFDVKD. The V and J ends lost 5 bases and 2 bases respectively, with 13 bases between them. This CDR3 spans 15 amino acids. CDR3 loop: CATSAVGGPTDTQYF. CDR3 coding DNA: TGTGCCACCAGTGCCGTTGGGGGCCCCACAGATACGCAGTATTTT.

As concerns this clonotype: One end of the junction does not line up with germline, which may come from a read error. CDR3 amino acids: CASSRPGGKETQYF. The CDR3 bases are TGTGCTAGCAGCAGGCCAGGGGGGAAAGAGACCCAGTACTTC. V is TRBV12-3 or TRBV12-4 and J is TRBJ2-5, with a weak D call TRBD1 (7 bases). The CDR3 contains 14 residues.

The chain joins TRBV7-2 to TRBJ1-2; the D is unclear. CDR1 and CDR2 from the germline V gene are SGHTA and FQGNSA. The CDR3 consists of 12 residues. The V end was cut by 5 bases, the J end by 4 bases, with 8 bases between. The CDR3 coding sequence is TGTGCCAGCAGCCCCCAGTTCTATGGCTACACCTTC. Protein: CASSPQFYGYTF.

This clonotype came up many times. The chain uses TRBV29-1 and TRBJ2-3; the D is unclear. Trimming shortened V by 7 bases and J by 1 base, and 12 bases separated the two germline ends. Germline values: CDR1 SQVTM, CDR2 ANQGSEA. The CDR3 extends over 13 amino acids. CDR3 nucleotides: TGCAGCGGAGACAACCAAGGCACAGATACGCAGTATTTT. It yields the protein CSGDNQGTDTQYF.

Concerning this clonotype itself: With a much larger clone just one base away, this may be a read error. The chain joins TRBV7-9 to TRBJ2-1, with D unclear. CDR1 is SEHNR, CDR2 FQNEAQ, per germline (reference sequence). Trimming removed 5 bases at V and 0 bases at J, with 11 bases between. The CDR3 has 15 amino acids. This CDR3 is CASSPVRSSYNEQFF. CDR3 nucleotides: TGTGCCAGCAGCCCCGTCAGGAGCTCCTACAATGAGCAGTTCTTC.

This clonotype was seen more than once but under ten times. The V gene is TRBV5-6, the J gene TRBJ2-5; perhaps TRBD2 as D (6 bases). The V gene lost 3 bases and the J gene lost 7 bases, with 19 bases spanning the gap. This CDR3 region has 15 residues. Germline V lookup: CDR1 SGHDT, CDR2 YYEEEE. The CDR3, as DNA: TGTGCCAGCAGCTACCCGGTGGACGTGGGAGGGACCCAGTACTTC. Translated: CASSYPVDVGGTQYF.

Points on this clonotype: At one end the junction does not follow the germline gene, possibly because of a read error. This rearrangement joins TRBV29-1 to TRBJ2-1; D is tentatively TRBD1 or TRBD2 (5 bases each). Looked up from germline, CDR1 is SQVTM and CDR2 is ANQGSEA. The CDR3 consists of 14 residues. This CDR3 is CSVGRTGRTLERFF. The CDR3 coding sequence is TGCAGCGTTGGACGAACGGGGCGGACCCTTGAGCGGTTCTTC.

This clonotype occurred a few times. V is TRBV10-3 and J is TRBJ1-2; D not resolved. V was pared by 6 bases and J by 6 bases, with 14 bases between. CDR1 is ENHRY, CDR2 SYGVKD, per germline. This CDR3 has 13 residues. This CDR3 reads CAIRSPGINGYTF. The CDR3 nucleotides read TGTGCCATCAGGTCCCCTGGGATTAATGGCTACACCTTC.

This clonotype was recorded a few times. This chain links TRBV6-2 or TRBV6-3 with TRBJ2-3; D is uncertain. This CDR3 is built from 12 residues. The V gene's germline CDR1 is MNHEY and CDR2 SVGEGT. The ends were cut back, 7 bases at V and 6 bases at J, with 11 bases in the middle. The chain's CDR3 is CASTADGDTQYF. The CDR3 region has the DNA TGTGCCAGCACAGCTGATGGGGATACGCAGTATTTT.

This clonotype was recorded a few times. This chain links TRBV7-8 with TRBJ1-2; no clear D. From germline, CDR1 is SGHVS and CDR2 FQNEAQ. The V and J ends lost 6 bases and 8 bases respectively, with 13 bases between them. This CDR3 spans 12 amino acids. CDR3 DNA: TGTGCCAGCAGTGCCTTTCCGGGGGGCTACACCTTC. This codes for CASSAFPGGYTF.

The chain employs TRBV27 and TRBJ2-5; the match to TRBD1 covers 9 bases. The better agreement between TRBJ2-7 and the DNA end casts doubt on the J call. CDR1 and CDR2 from the germline V gene are MNHEY and SMNVEV (reference sequence). There are 16 residues in the CDR3. CDR3 DNA: TGTGCCAGCAGTTTGTTAATACAGGGGGCCTACTACGAGCAGTACTTC. This sequence encodes CASSLLIQGAYYEQYF.

This clonotype was recorded many times. The chain is built from TRBV11-2 and TRBJ2-1, with D possibly matching TRBD2 (5 bases). This CDR3 spans 15 amino acids. Germline CDR1 reads SGHAT; CDR2 reads FQNNGV. V lost 5 bases, J lost 5 bases, and 16 bases lay in between. For the CDR3, the DNA is TGTGCCAGCAGCCTCAGCGGTCCCGCTAACAATGAGCAGTTCTTC. Translated, it gives CASSLSGPANNEQFF.

This rearrangement joins TRBV6-5 to TRBJ2-2; 10 positions match TRBD1. V was pared by 4 bases and J by 8 bases, with 4 bases of the junction left unmatched. The CDR3 consists of 14 residues. CDR1 and CDR2 (germline): MNHEY, SVGAGI. CDR3 region: CASSSRQGAGELFF. CDR3 DNA sequence: TGTGCCAGCAGTTCCCGACAGGGGGCTGGGGAGCTGTTTTTT.

The chain joins TRBV2 to TRBJ2-5; D possibly uses TRBD1 or TRBD2 (5 bases each). This CDR3 is built from 17 residues. Germline CDR1 SNHLY, CDR2 FYNNEI. Trimming shortened V by 2 bases and J by 3 bases, and 19 bases separated the two germline ends. This CDR3 reads CASSELEWVGVEETQYF. In nucleotides, the CDR3 is TGTGCCAGCAGTGAATTGGAGTGGGTGGGGGTCGAAGAGACCCAGTACTTC.

The chain carries TRBV4-1 and TRBJ2-4, with D possibly TRBD2 on 6 matching bases. Germline V gene data show CDR1 as MGHRA and CDR2 as YSYEKL. Between the trimmed V and J ends, which lost 3 bases and 8 bases, there was a span of 11 bases. This CDR3 spans 13 amino acids. The CDR3 sequence: CASSHPGSDIQYF. The CDR3 nucleotides read TGCGCCAGCAGCCATCCCGGGAGTGACATTCAGTACTTC.

This clonotype was detected only a few times. The chain uses TRBV5-1 and TRBJ2-5, with TRBD2 matching over 7 bases. Germline V gene sequence: CDR1 SGHRS, CDR2 YFSETQ. This CDR3 comprises 16 residues. The J segment lost 2 bases and the V segment lost 4 bases, leaving 11 bases of the junction unmatched. The CDR3 coding sequence is TGCGCCAGCAGCCCAACCTGGACTAGGAAACAAGAGACCCAGTACTTC. Translated, it gives CASSPTWTRKQETQYF.

This clonotype was recorded a few times. The J gene is TRBJ2-5, the V gene TRBV9, with 8 bases fitting TRBD1. The V gene end was trimmed by 0 bases and the J gene end by 5 bases; junction bases not matched to a gene: 6. CDR3 size: 15 residues. The V gene's germline CDR1 is SGDLS and CDR2 YYNGEE. In DNA form, the CDR3 reads TGTGCCAGCAGCGTAGAGGACAGGGTCGGCGAGACCCAGTACTTC. Its translation is CASSVEDRVGETQYF.

The table lists this clonotype with a few counts. The chain recombines TRBV6-2 or TRBV6-3 with TRBJ1-6, with D maybe TRBD1 (6 bases). The CDR3 has 15 amino acids. Germline CDR1 and CDR2: MNHEY and SVGEGT. Deletions cut 5 bases from V and 7 bases from J, with 15 bases between. CDR3 loop: CASSRQAGVNSPLHF. The DNA of the CDR3 is TGTGCCAGCAGTCGACAGGCCGGGGTGAATTCACCCCTCCACTTT.

V and J are TRBV4-1 and TRBJ2-1; TRBD2 agrees at 7 bases. Germline values: CDR1 MGHRA, CDR2 YSYEKL. There are 14 residues in the CDR3. Losses at the gene ends were 4 bases for V and 7 bases for J; bases not matched to a gene: 7. CDR3 nucleotides: TGCGCCAGCAGCCCGTCCGGACTAGTGAATGAGCAGTTCTTC. It translates to CASSPSGLVNEQFF.

In this sample, this clonotype turned up many times. The chain is built from TRBV29-1 and TRBJ1-4; the D is unclear. The CDR3 runs to 13 residues. Trimming cost V 4 bases and J 4 bases, with 10 bases left between them. CDR1 SQVTM and CDR2 ANQGSEA come from the germline V gene. CDR3 amino acids: CSVVYTNNEKLFF. The CDR3 DNA sequence: TGCAGCGTTGTCTACACAAATAATGAAAAACTGTTTTTT.